This record looks at one TCR beta chain sequence and its context. What it recognizes is unknown. These data come from a study of Ad26.COV2.S vaccination and SARS-CoV-2 variants. Regarding the study as a whole: Non-spike TCR breadth showed similarity between vaccine and placebo recipients.

TCRdb keeps only in-frame clones here, not all; method: immunoSEQ multiplex PCR. The sample lists 350,000 to 500,000 clones, roughly 88% occurring once. Trimming pared 5 bases from V and 5 bases from J, leaving 8 bases between. Germline V gene lookup returns CDR1 SGHNT and CDR2 YENEEA. There are 12 residues in the CDR3. Sample treatment: about 20 received Ad26.COV2.S at low or high dose, single or two shots; about five received placebo; per-sample allocation not given. Sampling was performed 63 days after the first vaccine or placebo injection. This sample comprised peripheral blood, obtained in a trial of Ad26.COV2.S vaccine versus placebo. The chain combines TRBV11-3 with TRBJ2-3, with D perhaps matching TRBD1 or TRBD2 (5 bases each). The receptor comes from a person between 18 and 60 years old who received the Ad26.COV2.S COVID-19 vaccine or a placebo. CDR3 loop: CASSQGEDTQYF. Here the CDR3 DNA reads TGTGCCAGCAGCCAGGGAGAAGATACGCAGTATTTT.